The 10 T cell receptor beta chains below come from one sample, sequenced in a study of regulatory T cells in long-lasting Graves disease. Both iRepertoire HTBI primers and Arm-PCR of CDR3 regions were used to build the TCR beta libraries. One entry per CDR3 protein results from TCRdb running MiXCR on the multiplex PCR reads. The data show around 450,000 distinct CDR3 sequences, 14% to 15% seen once. Time point described: newly diagnosed GD, antithyroid drugs for less than 3 months. Following extraction of RNA from PBMCs, that RNA was used to make the TCR library. These data also featured in a second study, about T cells in Graves' hyperthyroidism and ophthalmopathy.

Sequencing was performed on peripheral blood mononuclear cells (PBMCs), taken at new diagnosis, from a patient treated with antithyroid drugs. The receptors stem from a middle-aged woman with Graves disease.

At least ten counts were recorded for this clonotype. J is TRBJ2-5 and V is TRBV2, with D possibly matching TRBD2 (6 bases). V lost 3 bases and J lost 5, with 16 bases in between. The CDR3 loop spans 15 amino acids. Germline V gene lookup returns CDR1 SNHLY and CDR2 FYNNEI. In nucleotides, the CDR3 is TGTGCCAGCAGTGATGAGCAGGAGGGATCGGAGACCCAGTACTTC. It specifies CASSDEQEGSETQYF.

In the case of this clonotype: This could be a read error, since a much larger clone is one nucleotide away. V is TRBV6-1 and J is TRBJ2-2; D is possibly TRBD2 (5 bases). Per the germline V gene, CDR1 is MNHNS and CDR2 is SASEGT. This CDR3 is built from 14 residues. CDR3 nucleotide sequence: TGTGCCAGCAGTCGGTTCCTCGGCTCCGGGGAGCTGTCTTTT. Amino acid sequence: CASSRFLGSGELSF.

This clonotype was seen ten or more times. The J gene is TRBJ1-1, the V gene TRBV19; 8 bases match TRBD1. Trimming took 3 bases from V and 1 from J; bases not matched to a gene: 7. Germline V CDR1 and CDR2: LNHDA, SQIVND (reference sequence). The CDR3 runs 16 residues. Here the CDR3 reads CASSMQQGVQNTEAFF. CDR3 sequence (DNA): TGTGCCAGTAGTATGCAACAGGGGGTACAGAACACTGAAGCTTTCTTT.

This clonotype showed up many times. Here the CDR3 reads CASRGGQGLSGELFF. CDR3 nucleotide sequence: TGTGCCAGCAGGGGGGGACAGGGTTTGAGCGGGGAGCTGTTTTTT. The chain carries TRBV12-3 or TRBV12-4 and TRBJ2-2; 9 bases match TRBD1. This CDR3 has 15 amino acids. With 6 bases clipped from V and 7 bases from J, the junction kept 9 bases outside the gene matches.

This rearrangement joins TRBV7-8 to TRBJ1-5; D is undetermined. V was trimmed by 1 base and J by 3 bases, leaving 10 bases between them. Germline-derived CDR1 and CDR2 are SGHVS and FQNEAQ. The length of the CDR3 is 15 residues. CDR3 bases: TGTGCCAGCAGCTTAGACAGTACCTACAATCAGCCCCAGCATTTT. Protein sequence: CASSLDSTYNQPQHF.

This clonotype was detected many times. The chain links TRBV18 to TRBJ1-1, with D possibly TRBD1 on 5 matching bases. CDR1 is KGHSH and CDR2 is LQKENI in the germline V gene. CDR3 length: 15 residues. The V and J ends lost 0 bases and 4 bases respectively, with 12 bases between them. CDR3: CASSPPEGWGTEAFF. DNA for the CDR3: TGTGCCAGCTCACCACCAGAGGGGTGGGGCACTGAAGCTTTCTTT.

This clonotype has ten or more counts. This chain joins TRBV28 and TRBJ1-2, with 8 bases matching TRBD1. The CDR3 contains 17 residues. V shed 6 bases and J 2 bases; nucleotides not matched to a gene: 14. The germline V gene encodes CDR1 MDHEN and CDR2 SYDVKM. The CDR3 spells CASSPTWDRLGNYGYTF. The CDR3 coding sequence is TGTGCCAGCAGCCCGACATGGGACAGGCTTGGGAACTATGGCTACACCTTC.

With respect to this clonotype: A read error may account for a junction end that differs from germline. The rearrangement joins TRBV12-5 to TRBJ1-1; D uncertain. This CDR3 is built from 14 residues. CDR1 is LGHNT and CDR2 is FRNRAP in the germline V gene. The CDR3 nucleotides read TGTGTTAGTGGTTTGGTAATTCAGGACACTGAAGCTTTCTTT. It codes for CVSGLVIQDTEAFF.

V is TRBV7-2 and J is TRBJ2-1; a weak D match, TRBD2 (6 bases). The CDR3 sequence is 16 residues long. The ends were cut back, 4 bases at V and 4 bases at J, with 17 bases in the middle. Looked up from germline, CDR1 is SGHTA and CDR2 is FQGNSA. CDR3 DNA sequence: TGTGCCAGCAGCTCACAAGGGACTCCCGCGTACAATGAGCAGTTCTTC. Amino acids: CASSSQGTPAYNEQFF. Combining the CDR3 with reference TRBV7-2 and TRBJ2-1 gives the whole variable domain GAGVSQSPSNKVTEKGKDVELRCDPISGHTALYWYRQSLGQGLEFLIYFQGNSAPDKSGLPSDRFSAERTGGSVSTLTIQRTQQEDSAVYLCASSSQGTPAYNEQFFGPGTRLTVL.

This clonotype has a handful of counts. The chain carries TRBV14 and TRBJ1-3; D unresolved. Germline V gives CDR1 SGHDN, CDR2 FVKESK. CDR3 length: 16 amino acids. Trimming shortened V by 1 base and J by 0 bases, and 10 bases separated the two germline ends. The chain's CDR3 is CASSQVGLFSGNTIYF. The CDR3 coding sequence is TGTGCCAGCAGCCAAGTAGGGCTCTTCTCTGGAAACACCATATATTTT.